The clone carrying this TCR beta chain appeared a few times. Its target is not known. TCRbeta library preparation incorporated unique molecular identifiers. MiXCR, applied by TCRdb to the PCR reads, yields one record per CDR3 protein. The data show hundreds of thousands of distinct CDR3 sequences, with roughly a quarter seen just once and 4% to 5.5% held by the top ten. The CDR3 is made up of 13 amino acids. The V end was cut by 8 bases, the J end by 3 bases, with 14 bases between. The germline gives CDR1 MNHEY, CDR2 SVGEGT. These data originate in a study of T-cell reconstitution after alpha-beta-depleted transplantation in children. Study findings and constraints: Newly generated T cells supplied most T-cell counts and diversity one year post-transplant.

The sequences come from PBMCs, mostly from graft donor cells, collected 360 days after TCRalphabeta/CD19-depleted stem cell transplant. V is TRBV6-2 or TRBV6-3 and J is TRBJ2-7, with D uncertain. The origin of this receptor is a female patient younger than 10 who had a stem cell transplant for congenital amegakaryocytic thrombocytopenia, so the T cells may come from the graft donor. The CDR3 here is CASHTENFYEQYF. CDR3 coding DNA: TGTGCCAGCCACACTGAGAACTTCTACGAGCAGTACTTC.